The clone carrying this T cell receptor beta chain has ten or more counts. The sample belongs to a study of low-dose radiotherapy and immunotherapy resistance in tumors. Study-wide background: Cohort 2 patients were irradiated with 1 Gy every two weeks, reaching 13 Gy over 26 weeks.

This CDR3 contains 12 residues. Germline CDR1 and CDR2: MGHRA and YSYEKL. With 5 bases removed from V and 3 bases from J, the gap between germline ends came to 7 bases. TRAV- and TRBV-specific primers primed first-strand cDNA, covering alpha and beta chains. The PCR that amplified TCRs ran for approximately 20 cycles, relying on a constant-region primer and a V-primer adapter. Isolated mRNA underwent amplification via in vitro transcription. TCRdb re-analysed the reads in MiXCR, keeping a single row per CDR3 protein. The table includes around 84,000 distinct CDR3 sequences, under 20% detected once. Time point denoted: after trial treatment. Treatment: LDRT plus nivolumab, ipilimumab, low-dose cyclophosphamide and aspirin (RACIN trial). Donors were given nivolumab, ipilimumab, aspirin, low-dose cyclophosphamide and low-dose radiotherapy. Eligible patients had advanced solid tumors lacking tumor-infiltrating lymphocytes.

The TCR comes from a male donor with prostate cancer. The sample was PBMCs, taken after low-dose radiotherapy plus immunotherapy. V and J are TRBV4-1 and TRBJ1-1, with TRBD1 as a possible D gene (5 bases). The CDR3 reads CASSWGYTEAFF. The CDR3 nucleotides read TGCGCCAGCAGCTGGGGGTACACTGAAGCTTTCTTT.